This TCR beta chain was observed in a study of cytomegalovirus exposure and HLA in healthy donors (TCRdb year 2017). Regarding the complete study: According to an earlier analysis of around 600 of the donors, about 190 million T cells yielded roughly 110 million unique TCR beta sequences and less than 300 Gb of sequence data. An early release covering 550 to 700 HLA-typed donors comprised about 320 gigabases of sequencing data and around 85 million unique TCR sequences. The genetic ancestry cluster associated with self-reported Caucasian donors included 81% of the roughly 400 genotyped donors. The study aimed to test whether signatures of past pathogen exposure could be identified by cataloging public T cell receptors. The T cell repertoires of around 670 subjects were profiled by immunosequencing and related to cytomegalovirus serostatus. Along with the 666-subject first cohort, a separate validation cohort of some 130 different subjects was used. The study combined high-throughput TCR immunosequencing, statistical association of individual TCRs with disease status, and machine learning to predict cytomegalovirus infection status. In a later analysis, previously published TCR beta repertoires from roughly 710 donors were re-analyzed and high-resolution HLA genotyping was added so that TCR occurrence patterns could be studied. Rather than drawing on any new phenotypic data, the later analysis identified candidate immune exposures from TCR beta sequences and the way those sequences occurred across donors. To decide whether each TCR beta V gene segment behaved as functional or pseudogenic, an earlier analysis of approximately 620 of the donors relied on high-throughput TCR beta sequencing. Alongside the repertoire data, information on donor age, sex, ethnicity and CMV serostatus was compiled. Genome-wide SNP genotypes for about 65% of the 666 donors were used in a later genetic analysis, which treated that subset as a discovery cohort. Every repertoire in the discovery cohort had been generated on one and the same sequencing platform. HLA typing covered class I and class II loci at four-digit resolution. The number of donors typed differed by locus, with about 629-630 for A, B, C, DRB1 and DQB1, over 500 for DQA1, under 610 for DPA1, and over 400 for DPB1. Several DR-DQ haplotypes were handled as single units for association and clustering, since linkage in the cohort was strong. Among about 400 genotyped donors of the cohort, an average of about 220,000 unique TCR beta nucleotide sequences was sequenced per donor, of which roughly 18% were non-productive.

On the study overall, not on this receptor specifically: In a later analysis, the rate of TCR association differed among HLA loci, with DRB1 alleles having the most associated TCRs and HLA-C alleles having the fewest. An earlier analysis of 587 of the donors showed that most TCR beta V segments appeared in productive rearrangements either about 90% or about 30% of the time, which broadly matched IMGT annotations. In a later analysis, HLA-associated TCR beta chains were found to be more clonally expanded and to have lower generation probabilities than equally common non-associated chains. About 17 rarely observed V segments, including chromosome 9 orphons, were excluded from the earlier analysis of approximately 500 of the donors because counts were too low. In the study, approximately 160 TCR beta chains were listed as associated with cytomegalovirus. Because the 87-base-pair reads could not distinguish some IMGT-functional V segments, including TRBV6-2 and TRBV6-3, those segments were excluded. In both the original and validation cohorts, the classifier was reported to diagnose cytomegalovirus status with high specificity and sensitivity. The authors suggested that the approach could potentially be generalized to other disease states and immunological phenotypes. A later analysis found that most CMV-associated TCR beta chains appeared HLA-restricted, with HLA associations seemingly driven largely by CMV exposure. A further reported finding was that TCR beta sequences accurately predicted the HLA-A and HLA-B alleles for most subjects in the first cohort. According to a later analysis, parvovirus B19, influenza, CMV and Epstein-Barr virus appeared linked to several top co-occurrence clusters. CMV serostatus was the only immune exposure information available for the cohort. A cluster of highly shared sequence variants was judged likely to represent a technical artifact of the sequencing pipeline. Compared with the approximately 700-donor mean, donors in an Asian-associated ancestry cluster had fewer N-insertions in productive TCRs, according to a later genetic analysis. Presence/absence analyses assumed roughly uniform sequencing depth across donors, an assumption that may not hold. A later genetic analysis associated a missense DCLRE1C variant with V-gene and J-gene trimming of TCR beta chains, and an independent cohort replicated the association. Linkage disequilibrium might explain the correlated functional status among segregating V segments, but an unknown experimental factor could not be ruled out. Specific HLA alleles were associated with around 18,000 TCR beta sequences at a false discovery rate of 0.05 in a later analysis. In this cohort, only TCR beta chains were sequenced, and detectable features were limited by the absence of alpha or paired-chain data. Because some donors lacked HLA typing at each locus, the association tests relied only on the typed subset. In vitro tests confirmed that a few of the cytomegalovirus-associated TCR beta chains recognize cytomegalovirus antigens. Most TCR sequences were seen in very few donors, while some public TCRs were found in many individuals. Strong co-occurrence of HLA alleles, especially DR and DQ, made assigning TCR associations to individual alleles difficult.

In the case of this clone: Its target antigen remains unknown. No much larger clone exists at a distance of one base, and base qualities are not known.

The library relied on the immunoSEQ multiplex PCR assay. For the multiplex PCR, a mixture combining 60 forward primers for TCR Vbeta segments and 13 reverse primers for TCR Jbeta segments was used. The CDR3 region of rearranged TCR beta genes was amplified from genomic DNA by a multiplex PCR assay. Amplified TCR beta libraries were sequenced as 87-base-pair reads on the Illumina HiSeq System. In the source study's methods: A later analysis tallied tens of millions of unique TCR beta chains across the 660 or so repertoires, and about 10 million of those chains were shared by two or more donors. To remove PCR and sequencing errors, raw reads were error-corrected and collapsed into unique sequences using a nearest-neighbor algorithm that merged closely related sequences. V, D and J gene segments were assigned by aligning CDR3 sequences to IMGT reference sequences. Each retained sequence needed at least a six-nucleotide match to both a V gene segment and a J gene segment. Rearrangements were called productive when the CDR3 lacked stop codons and stayed in frame with V and J; all others were non-productive. CDR3 was defined by IMGT convention, running from the second conserved V-encoded cysteine to the conserved J-encoded phenylalanine. In an earlier analysis of more than 550 of the donors, sequences lacking an unambiguous match to a single V gene segment were excluded. In an earlier analysis of approximately 610 of the donors, V segments were called functional above 56.7% productive rearrangements and were called segregating when the between-donor standard deviation exceeded 5%. To diagnose cytomegalovirus status from the catalog of TCR beta chain sequences, a statistical classification framework was built. A later analysis assigned V and J genes by comparing TCR nucleotide sequences with IMGT/GENE-DB human TR gene sequences. Using the TCRdist pipeline, a later analysis assigned CDR3 sequences along with most-parsimonious VDJ recombination scenarios. In a later analysis, each TCR beta chain was defined by its CDR3 amino acid sequence together with its V-gene family, and reads lacking a unique V-gene family were excluded. To address suspected cross-contamination and a sequencing artifact, a later analysis removed some 620 highly shared, low-generation-probability nucleotide sequences. In a later analysis, a clonal expansion index was calculated for each public chain from normalized within-repertoire ranks of inferred template counts. A later analysis computed generation probabilities with a VDJ recombination model fitted to out-of-frame rearrangements, and checked the results against IGoR. In a later analysis, hypergeometric tests were used to score TCR-TCR, TCR-HLA and TCR-CMV co-occurrence, with a repertoire-size bias correction applied to TCR pairs. A later analysis estimated false discovery rates by permuting HLA or CMV assignments 20 times. In a later analysis, co-occurring TCRs were grouped using DBSCAN, with TCRdist sequence similarity added in when clustering inside HLA-allele-positive subsets. Repertoires with fewer than 30,000 or more than 120,000 public chains, plus five repertoires with anomalous nucleotide sharing, were excluded from co-occurrence clustering. TCRdb retrieved this table from immuneACCESS and kept in-frame rearrangements only. Not all clones are present; in checked studies, unresolved V genes account for under half, and no reason is known for the remainder. Clonal size and the V and J genes are those of that table, whereas D and trimming came from the DNA. Across this sample there are 130,000 to 150,000 clones, with 75% to 80% seen only once. In total, the top ten clones hold over 2% of the sample.

The cohort comprised around 690 healthy bone marrow donors. Cohort members were all nominally healthy when sampled, although unrecorded immune exposures were likely present. The donor tested CMV seropositive and was one of the 289 seropositive cohort members. Every donor gave a peripheral blood sample, and the peripheral blood mononuclear cells from that sample were used for TCR beta sequencing. Genomic DNA was extracted from the blood cell samples with the Qiagen DNeasy Blood Extraction Kit. V loses 1 base of germline sequence and J loses 3 bases, and the interval between the two ends is 12 bases. CDR3 length: 15 amino acids, cysteine to phenylalanine. CDR3 DNA is the only sequence kept; it has 45 bases, read in frame from the first base. As encoded in the germline V gene, CDR1 is SGHRS while CDR2 is YFSETQ.

The chain joins TRBV5-1 to TRBJ2-3; too little of a D gene remains to name it. The clonotype comes from a woman younger than 30 in good health and CMV-seropositive. Sample: PBMCs. CDR3 region: CASSLLGDFTDTQYF. The DNA reads as follows: TGCGCCAGCAGCTTGTTAGGTGACTTTACAGATACGCAGTATTTT.